Each of the 17 T cell receptor beta chains below was sequenced from the same sample in a study of cytomegalovirus exposure and HLA in healthy donors. It was with 60 Vbeta and 13 Jbeta primers that the PCR ran. TCRdb's table, derived via immunoSEQ multiplex PCR, lists solely in-frame clones and lacks some. The ten most abundant clones cover 10% to 15% of a sample with some 56,000 clones. The sequencing input was PBMCs. All receptors come from a woman aged 25-40 years in good health and CMV-seropositive.

This chain links TRBV19 with TRBJ2-7; 11 positions match TRBD1. CDR3 length: 15 residues. The V segment lost 5 bases and the J segment 3 bases; nucleotides outside the gene matches: 6. Germline lookup yields CDR1 LNHDA and CDR2 SQIVND (reference sequence). The CDR3 is CASSPQGTGGYEQYF. The CDR3 DNA is TGTGCCAGTAGTCCCCAGGGGACAGGGGGCTACGAGCAGTACTTC.

The chain carries TRBV4-1 and TRBJ2-5, with 9 positions matching TRBD2. The CDR3 loop spans 15 amino acids. CDR1 and CDR2 (germline): MGHRA, YSYEKL. Trimming at V came to 4 bases and at J to 5 bases, leaving 8 bases not matched to a gene. The CDR3 nucleotides read TGCGCCAGCAGCCGCGGGGGGGCCACGTTGGAGACCCAGTACTTC. It translates to CASSRGGATLETQYF.

The genes are TRBV5-1 and TRBJ1-1; weak D call: TRBD1 (5 bases). Trimming shortened V by 0 bases and J by 3 bases, and 9 bases separated the two germline ends. Looked up from germline, CDR1 is SGHRS and CDR2 is YFSETQ. The CDR3 contains 14 residues. The CDR3 DNA follows: TGCGCCAGCAGCTTGGCCGGAGGGGACACTGAAGCTTTCTTT. The encoded protein is CASSLAGGDTEAFF.

The chain joins TRBV7-6 to TRBJ1-5; D might be TRBD1 (6 bases). The CDR3 spans 13 residues. Germline V lookup: CDR1 SGHVS, CDR2 FNYEAQ. V lost 4 bases, J lost 6 bases, and 10 bases lay in between. The CDR3 loop is CASSSTGAQPQHF. CDR3 DNA sequence: TGTGCCAGCAGCTCGACAGGAGCTCAGCCCCAGCATTTT.

The chain carries TRBV6-5 and TRBJ1-5; possible D gene TRBD1, 5 bases. From germline, CDR1 is MNHEY and CDR2 SVGAGI. The CDR3 length is 13 residues. V was trimmed by 2 bases and J by 5 bases, leaving 7 bases between them. As DNA, the CDR3 is TGTGCCAGCAGTTACACCAGGGATCAGCCCCAGCATTTT. Its protein product is CASSYTRDQPQHF.

The V gene is TRBV29-1, the J gene TRBJ2-1; TRBD2 aligns across 13 bases. CDR1 and CDR2 from the germline V gene are SQVTM and ANQGSEA. J lost 9 bases, V lost 2 bases, and 13 bases had no gene match. The CDR3 spans 17 residues. DNA of the CDR3: TGCAGCGTTGAACCGACTAGCGGGAGGCCCTACCCTCCTGAGCAGTTCTTC. Amino acids: CSVEPTSGRPYPPEQFF.

V and J are TRBV5-1 and TRBJ1-1, with D possibly being TRBD1 (5 bases). The V end lost 2 bases, the J end lost 1 base, and 9 bases lay between the germline ends. The CDR3 consists of 14 residues. CDR1 is SGHRS and CDR2 is YFSETQ in the germline V gene. CDR3 in amino acids: CASSLQVGNTEAFF. The CDR3 coding sequence is TGCGCCAGCAGCTTACAGGTGGGGAACACTGAAGCTTTCTTT.

The genes are TRBV5-4 and TRBJ2-3; 7 nucleotides line up with TRBD2. Looked up from germline, CDR1 is SGHNT and CDR2 is YYREEE (reference sequence). CDR3 length: 15 residues. V gave up 4 bases and J gave up 3 bases; unmatched junction bases: 8. The CDR3 DNA reads TGTGCCAGCAGCCTGGACGGGGGGAGAACAGATACGCAGTATTTT. The encoded protein is CASSLDGGRTDTQYF.

The chain has TRBV20-1 and TRBJ1-2; D remains unclear. This CDR3 contains 11 residues. CDR1 and CDR2 from the germline V gene are DFQATT and SNEGSKA (reference sequence). V was clipped by 4 bases and J by 4 bases, with 7 bases between them. CDR3 sequence reads: CSATGFYGYTF. DNA for the CDR3: TGCAGTGCTACGGGGTTCTATGGCTACACCTTC.

This chain uses TRBV5-6 with TRBJ2-5; 8 positions match TRBD2. This CDR3 is 14 amino acids long. After removal of 4 bases from V and 3 bases from J, the junction contained 5 bases not matched to a gene. Germline V gives CDR1 SGHDT, CDR2 YYEEEE. The CDR3 nucleotides are TGTGCCAGCAGCCCGACTAGCGCGGAAGAGACCCAGTACTTC. The encoded protein is CASSPTSAEETQYF.

CDR3 protein: CASSLGQNTGELFF. For the CDR3, the DNA is TGCGCCAGCAGCTTAGGACAGAACACCGGGGAGCTGTTTTTT. The gene calls are TRBV5-1 and TRBJ2-2; the D gene is possibly TRBD1 (5 bases). The CDR3 has 14 amino acids. Germline V lookup: CDR1 SGHRS, CDR2 YFSETQ. V shed 2 bases and J shed 1 base, with 6 bases lying between them.

The rearrangement joins TRBV4-1 to TRBJ1-1; possibly TRBD1 for D (6 bases). Germline V gene sequence: CDR1 MGHRA, CDR2 YSYEKL. V shed 0 bases and J shed 7 bases, with 15 bases lying between them. The CDR3 totals 15 residues. CDR3 residues: CASSQEGRGPLEAFF. CDR3 sequence (DNA): TGCGCCAGCAGCCAAGAGGGCAGGGGACCTCTTGAAGCTTTCTTT.

The chain combines TRBV5-1 with TRBJ2-5; 11 positions agree with TRBD1. With V trimmed by 2 bases and J by 3 bases, 6 bases remained unmatched. Germline loops: CDR1 SGHRS, CDR2 YFSETQ. The length of the CDR3 is 16 residues. The CDR3 nucleotides are TGCGCCAGCAGCTTAGGCCCGGGACAGGGGGAAGAGACCCAGTACTTC. Its protein product is CASSLGPGQGEETQYF.

A note on this clone: Other DNA sequences from this sample encode an identical CDR3 as well. The chain combines TRBV30 with TRBJ1-4; D is unresolved. Trimming pared 1 base from V and 5 bases from J, leaving 11 bases between. The CDR3 contains 14 residues. Germline CDR1 is GTSNPN and CDR2 is SVGIG (reference sequence). CDR3 in DNA: TGTGCCTGGAGTGGTGGCAGCGAGAATGAAAAACTGTTTTTT. Its protein is CAWSGGSENEKLFF.

To note about this clone: The junction differs from germline at one of its ends, possibly a read error. This rearrangement joins TRBV6-1 to TRBJ2-3; 13 bases line up with TRBD2. This CDR3 is built from 15 residues. Germline loops: CDR1 MNHNS, CDR2 SASEGT. The chain's CDR3 is CASSGTSGSTDKQYF. In DNA, the CDR3 is TGTGCCAGCAGTGGGACTAGCGGGAGCACAGATAAGCAGTATTTT.

The V call is TRBV6-5, the J call TRBJ1-2, with 9 bases that match TRBD1. From germline, CDR1 is MNHEY and CDR2 SVGAGI. J gave up 5 bases and V 2 bases, and 9 bases lay outside the gene matches. The CDR3 spans 16 residues. In DNA, the CDR3 is TGTGCCAGCAGTTACGATATGGGACAGGGTTCTTATGGCTACACCTTC. Translating it yields CASSYDMGQGSYGYTF.

The J gene is TRBJ1-5, the V gene TRBV19; D call uncertain. This CDR3 region has 13 residues. V lost 5 bases and J lost 1, with 6 bases in between. Looked up from germline, CDR1 is LNHDA and CDR2 is SQIVND (reference sequence). The CDR3 bases are TGTGCCAGTAGTCTTATAAGCAATCAGCCCCAGCATTTT. Translating gives CASSLISNQPQHF.